These 5 T cell receptor beta chains were sequenced from one sample in a study of T cells in Graves' hyperthyroidism and ophthalmopathy. Amplified regions were TCR beta CDR3 sequences from RNA transcripts. HTBI primers were the set used in a first-round RT-PCR of the TCR CDR3. Via MiXCR, TCRdb re-called the multiplex PCR reads, giving one row per CDR3 protein. The sample yields 500,000 to 600,000 distinct CDR3 sequences, around 46% seen once. Sequencing used peripheral blood or thyroid tissue (not recorded which). The receptors here all came from an adult woman with Graves' disease, either hyperthyroidism or ophthalmopathy (not recorded which).

V gene TRBV29-1 combines with J gene TRBJ1-2; 7 bases are shared with TRBD1. CDR3 length: 13 residues. The V gene end was trimmed by 8 bases and the J gene end by 4 bases; junction bases not matched to a gene: 10. Germline V gene lookup returns CDR1 SQVTM and CDR2 ANQGSEA. In DNA, the CDR3 is TGCAGCAGTTACTTGGACAGGAGCTATGGCTACACCTTC. Translated: CSSYLDRSYGYTF.

This clonotype was seen only a few times. This chain links TRBV7-8 with TRBJ2-7; D might be TRBD1 or TRBD2, each matching 5 bases. CDR3 length: 15 residues. Germline-derived CDR1 and CDR2 are SGHVS and FQNEAQ. V was clipped by 7 bases and J by 3 bases, with 19 bases between them. The CDR3 protein is CASTHRGQSVYEQYF. The CDR3 DNA reads as TGTGCCAGCACTCATCGGGGCCAGTCAGTCTACGAGCAGTACTTC.

This clonotype has a count of ten or more. This rearrangement joins TRBV29-1 to TRBJ1-1; the D gene is possibly TRBD1 (6 bases). Germline-derived CDR1 and CDR2 are SQVTM and ANQGSEA. V lost 4 bases, J lost 4 bases, and 16 bases lay in between. This CDR3 comprises 14 residues. CDR3 nucleotide sequence: TGCAGCGTTGGCAGGGGAAGGGGAATCACTGAAGCTTTCTTT. Translation gives CSVGRGRGITEAFF.

This chain connects TRBV29-1 to TRBJ1-5, with 7 bases aligning to TRBD1. This CDR3 comprises 12 residues. V gave up 6 bases and J gave up 7 bases; unmatched junction bases: 6. Germline V lookup: CDR1 SQVTM, CDR2 ANQGSEA. In nucleotides, the CDR3 is TGCAGCGTATGGGACAGAGGCCAGCCCCAGCATTTT. This gives the protein CSVWDRGQPQHF.

This clonotype has a count of ten or more. The chain has TRBV20-1 and TRBJ2-7; D is unresolved. The CDR3 consists of 13 residues. Per the germline V gene, CDR1 is DFQATT and CDR2 is SNEGSKA (reference sequence). Trimming took 4 bases from V and 5 from J, leaving 15 bases between them. The CDR3 DNA reads TGCAGTGCTAATAAGCGTTTCGTTGACGAGCAGTACTTC. Residues: CSANKRFVDEQYF.